This TCR beta chain is drawn from a study of cytomegalovirus exposure and HLA in healthy donors. Regarding the study as a whole: In a later analysis, TCR beta V- and J-gene trimming was associated with a missense DCLRE1C variant. Follow-up analysis seemed to connect common viral pathogens with several of the most significant clusters identified. Sequencing likely generated an artifact that appeared as a cluster of highly shared sequence variants.

The CDR3 is 14 residues long. This PCR relied on a set of 60 Vbeta primers and 13 Jbeta primers. Profiling relied on immunoSEQ multiplex PCR, and the TCRdb table lists in-frame clones only, not all of them. The top ten clones hold less than 4% of a sample with some 120,000 clones, roughly 70% of them seen once. Concerning this clone itself: Its antigen is not identified.

Source material: PBMCs. The origin of this receptor is a man aged 40-49 years in good health and CMV-seropositive. This chain joins TRBV21-1 and TRBJ1-3. TRBV21-1 is assigned pseudogene status. CDR3 region: CASSKAGGGNTIYF. CDR3 coding DNA: TGTGCCAGCAGCAAAGCTGGAGGGGGAAACACCATATATTTT.